The clone carrying this T cell receptor beta chain was observed at least ten times. Its specificity is not known. During its preparation, the TCRbeta library received unique molecular identifiers. TCRdb re-analysed the PCR reads in MiXCR, keeping a single row per CDR3 protein. The repertoire holds around 670,000 distinct CDR3 sequences, with under 15% as singletons. The sample originates from a study of T-cell reconstitution after alpha-beta-depleted transplantation in children. Broader study findings: It was surviving recipient T cells and thymic progenitors that gave some patients high TCRbeta diversity at day 60. Once a year had passed after transplant, T-cell counts and diversity came mostly from newly produced T cells. Expanded graft clones numbering several hundred reportedly gave rise to alpha-beta T cells about two months after transplant.

V gave up 1 base and J gave up 4 bases, with 14 bases separating them. The CDR3 is made up of 14 amino acids. The germline V gene encodes CDR1 DFQATT and CDR2 SNEGSKA (reference sequence). The receptor's source is a girl aged 2-10 years with congenital amegakaryocytic thrombocytopenia, due to receive a stem cell transplant. This material consisted of PBMCs, taken before TCRalphabeta/CD19-depleted stem cell transplant. The J gene is TRBJ2-7, the V gene TRBV20-1; D gene uncertain. DNA for the CDR3: TGCAGTGCTAGAGTAGCCCTATCCCCATACGAGCAGTACTTC. Amino acid sequence: CSARVALSPYEQYF.